This TCR beta chain was captured in a study of blood T cell repertoires in COVID-19. On the study more broadly: COVID-19 samples collected from the United States, Italy and Spain covered acute and convalescent phases.

In the source study's methods: The assay estimated nucleated cells by amplifying reference gene primers. The assay was immunoSEQ multiplex PCR, and TCRdb's table has in-frame clones only and misses some. Clone size and the V and J calls come from that table; the DNA yielded D and trimming. The sample lists roughly 350,000 clones; over 80% were seen once. This CDR3 contains 16 residues. V shed 6 bases, J shed 6 bases, and the junction held 19 bases outside the gene matches. Germline V gene data show CDR1 as GTSNPN and CDR2 as SVGIG (reference sequence). The chain uses TRBV30 and TRBJ1-1, with TRBD1 matching 7 bases. Sequencing was performed on peripheral blood. This receptor was identified in a woman between 50 and 59 years old with COVID-19, enrolled during active disease. The CDR3 coding sequence is TGTGCCTGCACCGGGACAGCCTGGGGTCGTAGCGCTGAAGCTTTCTTT. The encoded protein is CACTGTAWGRSAEAFF.